The entry below gives a single TCR beta chain sequence along with its context. This sample was taken from a study of blood T cell repertoires in COVID-19. The wider study: Material from acute and convalescent COVID-19 was sourced from the United States, Italy and Spain. From T cells, B-cell-depleted T cells, or PBMCs came the material, which was cDNA or gDNA.

Original methodology: Reference gene primer amplification gave nucleated cell count estimates. The assay was immunoSEQ multiplex PCR, and TCRdb's table has in-frame clones only and misses some. V and J calls and clone size are given by that table; D and trimming were obtained from the DNA. The sample lists approximately 260,000 clones, approximately 90% occurring once. This receptor was identified in a woman in her thirties or forties who had recovered from COVID-19. The source material was peripheral blood.

CDR3 coding DNA: TGTGCCAGCAGCTCCCCAGGGGGGAGCTCCTATAATTCACCCCTCCACTTT. Amino acid sequence: CASSSPGGSSYNSPLHF. The rearrangement links TRBV7-2 to TRBJ1-6; the match to TRBD1 covers 7 bases. CDR1 is SGHTA and CDR2 is FQGNSA in the germline V gene. The CDR3 loop spans 17 amino acids. V was clipped by 4 bases and J by 0 bases; unmatched bases: 6.